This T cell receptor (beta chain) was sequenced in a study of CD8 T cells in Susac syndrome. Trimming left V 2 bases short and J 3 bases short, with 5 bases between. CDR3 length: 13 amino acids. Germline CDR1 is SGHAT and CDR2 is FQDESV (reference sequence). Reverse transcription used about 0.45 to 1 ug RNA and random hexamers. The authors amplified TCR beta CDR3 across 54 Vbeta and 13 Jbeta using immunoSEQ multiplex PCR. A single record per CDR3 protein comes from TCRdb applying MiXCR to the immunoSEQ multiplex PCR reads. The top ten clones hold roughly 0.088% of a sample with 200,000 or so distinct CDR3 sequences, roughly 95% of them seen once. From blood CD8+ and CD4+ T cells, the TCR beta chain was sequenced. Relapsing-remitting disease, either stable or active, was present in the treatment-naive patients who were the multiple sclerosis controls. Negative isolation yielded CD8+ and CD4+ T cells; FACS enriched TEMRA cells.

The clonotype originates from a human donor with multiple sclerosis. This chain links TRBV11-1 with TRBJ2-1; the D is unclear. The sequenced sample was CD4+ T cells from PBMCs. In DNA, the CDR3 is TGTGCCAGCAGCTTATCTCTCTACAATGAGCAGTTCTTC. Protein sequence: CASSLSLYNEQFF.